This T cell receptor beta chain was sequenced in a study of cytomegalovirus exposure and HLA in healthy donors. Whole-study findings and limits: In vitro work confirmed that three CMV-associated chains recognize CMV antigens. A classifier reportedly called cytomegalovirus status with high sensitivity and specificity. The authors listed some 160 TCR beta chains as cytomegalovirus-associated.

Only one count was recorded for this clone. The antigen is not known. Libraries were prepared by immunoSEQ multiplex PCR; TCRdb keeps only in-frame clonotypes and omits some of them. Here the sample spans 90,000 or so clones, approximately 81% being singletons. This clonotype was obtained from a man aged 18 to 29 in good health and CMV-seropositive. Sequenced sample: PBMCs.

The CDR3 is CASSLGLADTYEQYF. The CDR3 coding sequence is TGCGCCAGCAGCTTAGGCCTAGCCGATACCTACGAGCAGTACTTC. The rearrangement joins TRBV5-1 to TRBJ2-7; possible D gene TRBD2, 5 bases. The germline V gene encodes CDR1 SGHRS and CDR2 YFSETQ. V lost 2 bases, J lost 2 bases, and 14 bases lay in between. The CDR3 consists of 15 residues.